This is a list of T cell receptor beta chains from one sample in a study of cytomegalovirus exposure and HLA in healthy donors. The repertoire was sequenced with immunoSEQ multiplex PCR; TCRdb's copy has only in-frame clones and lacks some. Among some 120,000 clones listed, approximately 69% were seen once. Sequencing used PBMCs. These receptors were taken from a man aged 35 to 55 in good health and CMV-seropositive. The CDR3 runs from the conserved cysteine through the conserved F or W. The D gene is left open where the match is weak. The size of a clone is reported for some rows only, either as once, few or many, or as a class for expanded clones.

TRBJ2-2	TRBV5-4	NA	NA	CASRGGQGGAGELFF	TGTGCCAGCAGGGGGGGTCAAGGAGGGGCCGGGGAGCTGTTTTTT
TRBJ2-1	TRBV9	TRBD2	few	CASSQSGGGYNEQFF	TGTGCCAGCAGCCAAAGCGGGGGAGGCTACAATGAGCAGTTCTTC
TRBJ2-1	TRBV11-2	NA	NA	CASSDLKQTGARLQQFF	TGTGCCAGCAGCGACCTTAAACAGACTGGAGCCAGACTACAGCAGTTCTTC
TRBJ1-5	TRBV6-1	NA	few	CATSTLGRDQPQHF	TGTGCCACCTCTACGTTAGGGAGAGATCAGCCCCAGCATTTT
TRBJ1-2	TRBV2	NA	NA	CASRPTQGIYGYTF	TGTGCCAGCAGACCAACCCAGGGGATCTATGGCTACACCTTC
TRBJ2-3	TRBV6-1	NA	NA	CASSEEANTQYF	TGTGCCAGCAGTGAAGAAGCAAATACGCAGTATTTT
TRBJ1-2	TRBV7-2	TRBD1	NA	CASSLYRGQGYGYTF	TGTGCCAGCAGCTTATACAGGGGGCAGGGCTATGGCTACACCTTC
TRBJ2-7	TRBV5-8	NA	few	CASSLEGGGGYEQYF	TGTGCCAGCAGCTTGGAAGGGGGGGGCGGTTACGAGCAGTACTTC
TRBJ2-2	TRBV25-1	NA	few	CASSEYEGAGELFF	TGTGCCAGCAGTGAATATGAGGGAGCCGGGGAGCTGTTTTTT
TRBJ2-7	TRBV7-9	NA	NA	CASSPGPPRDEQYF	TGTGCCAGCAGCCCCGGCCCCCCTCGGGACGAGCAGTACTTC
TRBJ2-1	TRBV9	TRBD2	few	CASSVEASGRTLNNEQFF	TGTGCCAGCAGCGTAGAGGCTAGCGGGAGAACTCTGAACAATGAGCAGTTCTTC
TRBJ2-2	TRBV29-1	NA	NA	CSVEGDTNTGELFF	TGCAGCGTTGAGGGTGACACGAACACCGGGGAGCTGTTTTTT
TRBJ2-5	TRBV30	TRBD2	NA	CAWNMGLAGTQYF	TGTGCCTGGAACATGGGACTAGCGGGCACCCAGTACTTC
TRBJ2-3	TRBV28	TRBD2	NA	CASSLVAGGSTDTQYF	TGTGCCAGCAGTTTAGTAGCGGGAGGGAGCACAGATACGCAGTATTTT
TRBJ2-3	TRBV30	TRBD2	NA	CAWSRLAGLADTQYF	TGTGCCTGGAGTAGGCTAGCGGGGTTGGCAGATACGCAGTATTTT
TRBJ1-1	TRBV6-5	NA	NA	CAIARGPEAFF	TGTGCCATAGCCCGGGGTCCTGAAGCTTTCTTT
TRBJ1-2	TRBV28	NA	NA	CASKQINYGYTF	TGTGCCAGCAAACAGATTAACTATGGCTACACCTTC
TRBJ2-1	TRBV4-1	NA	NA	CASSQVPGNNEQFF	TGCGCCAGCAGCCAAGTCCCAGGGAACAATGAGCAGTTCTTC
TRBJ1-1	TRBV10-3	NA	NA	CAISEIDTLNTEAFF	TGTGCCATCAGTGAGATAGACACGTTGAACACTGAAGCTTTCTTT
TRBJ2-7	TRBV11-2	NA	few	CASSLEGGGDPIYEQYF	TGTGCCAGCAGCTTAGAGGGTGGCGGGGACCCGATTTACGAGCAGTACTTC
TRBJ1-6	TRBV30	TRBD1	NA	CAWSMTGASPLHF	TGTGCCTGGAGTATGACAGGGGCTTCACCCCTCCACTTT
TRBJ2-3	TRBV29-1	TRBD2	NA	CSVLAGGRDTQYF	TGCAGCGTTCTAGCGGGAGGCCGGGATACGCAGTATTTT
TRBJ2-3	TRBV7-2	NA	NA	CASSSGVWDTQYF	TGTGCCAGCAGCTCGGGAGTCTGGGATACGCAGTATTTT
TRBJ2-5	TRBV27	NA	NA	CASSLSAQETQYF	TGTGCCAGCAGTTTATCGGCACAAGAGACCCAGTACTTC
TRBJ2-3	TRBV7-2	TRBD2	NA	CASSLSPGLAGVSQYF	TGTGCCAGCAGCTTATCACCGGGACTAGCGGGAGTATCGCAGTATTTT
TRBJ2-5	TRBV5-4	TRBD2	NA	CASSPGLAGPSMSQETQYF	TGTGCCAGCAGCCCTGGACTAGCGGGCCCCTCAATGAGCCAAGAGACCCAGTACTTC
TRBJ1-1	TRBV19	TRBD1	NA	CASSPVNRGPVGTEAFF	TGTGCCAGTAGTCCTGTCAACAGGGGCCCGGTGGGGACTGAAGCTTTCTTT
TRBJ1-2	TRBV14	TRBD1	NA	CASSPIGLGAGGLDYGYTF	TGTGCCAGCAGCCCGATAGGACTCGGGGCAGGGGGCTTGGACTATGGCTACACCTTC
TRBJ2-7	TRBV14	NA	NA	CASSQFPGYEQYF	TGTGCCAGCAGCCAGTTCCCAGGCTACGAGCAGTACTTC
TRBJ1-6	TRBV5-1	TRBD1	NA	CASSRTRTGENSPLHF	TGCGCCAGCAGCCGAACTCGGACAGGGGAGAATTCACCCCTCCACTTT
TRBJ1-2	TRBV6-1	NA	few	CASSEVRPYGYTF	TGTGCCAGCAGTGAAGTCAGGCCCTATGGCTACACCTTC
TRBJ2-7	TRBV9	TRBD2	NA	CASSVGPSGSYEQYF	TGTGCCAGCAGCGTAGGGCCTAGCGGGAGCTACGAGCAGTACTTC
TRBJ1-1	TRBV30	NA	NA	CAWSRESMNTEAFF	TGTGCCTGGAGCCGCGAGTCCATGAACACTGAAGCTTTCTTT
TRBJ2-3	TRBV6-4	NA	few	CASSDSSGGGADTQYF	TGTGCCAGCAGTGACTCGAGTGGAGGCGGGGCAGATACGCAGTATTTT
TRBJ2-7	TRBV7-2	NA	few	CASSLAGGRVLYEQYF	TGTGCCAGCAGCTTAGCAGGCGGCAGGGTTCTCTACGAGCAGTACTTC
TRBJ1-5	TRBV30	TRBD1	NA	CAWTGTGNQPQHF	TGTGCCTGGACCGGGACAGGGAATCAGCCCCAGCATTTT
TRBJ2-4	TRBV6-6	TRBD1	NA	CASSYIGTGAQNIQYF	TGTGCCAGCAGTTACATTGGGACAGGGGCCCAAAACATTCAGTACTTC
TRBJ2-5	TRBV7-9	TRBD2	NA	CASSSASGGLAVHQETQYF	TGTGCCAGCAGCTCCGCTAGTGGGGGACTAGCGGTTCACCAAGAGACCCAGTACTTC
TRBJ2-3	TRBV29-1	TRBD1	NA	CSVEENARTGADTQYF	TGCAGCGTTGAAGAAAACGCCAGGACAGGGGCAGATACGCAGTATTTT
TRBJ1-4	TRBV9	NA	NA	CASSGAGTGAGKLFF	TGTGCCAGCAGCGGAGCCGGGACCGGCGCGGGGAAACTGTTTTTT
TRBJ2-7	TRBV5-1	TRBD2	once	CASTPSGLAGAYEQYF	TGCGCCAGCACCCCGAGCGGTCTAGCGGGAGCCTACGAGCAGTACTTC
TRBJ2-1	TRBV6-4	TRBD2	NA	CASSDQTSGRRIF	TGTGCCAGCAGTGATCAAACTAGCGGGAGAAGAATCTTC
TRBJ2-7	TRBV5-1	TRBD2	NA	CASRSDPTSGSLNEQYF	TGCGCCAGCAGATCTGACCCGACTAGCGGGAGTCTGAACGAGCAGTACTTC
TRBJ1-1	TRBV7-6	NA	once	CASSLNTGYSNTEAFF	TGTGCCAGCAGTCTAAACACAGGTTACTCGAACACTGAAGCTTTCTTT
TRBJ2-1	TRBV5-1	TRBD2	NA	CASSPLAGGSNEQFF	TGCGCCAGCAGCCCCCTAGCGGGAGGGAGTAATGAGCAGTTCTTC
TRBJ1-4	TRBV6-5	NA	NA	CASSYSRWALNEKLFF	TGTGCCAGCAGTTACTCCCGCTGGGCGCTTAATGAAAAACTGTTTTTT
TRBJ2-7	TRBV11-2	TRBD2	NA	CASSLRLAGVGEQYF	TGTGCCAGCAGCTTAAGGCTAGCGGGGGTGGGGGAGCAGTACTTC
TRBJ1-1	TRBV2	NA	once	CASRETGNTEAFF	TGTGCCAGCAGGGAGACAGGGAACACTGAAGCTTTCTTT